The 10 T cell receptor beta chains given below trace back to one sample, sequenced in a study of CD8+CD57+ T cells in acquired aplastic anemia. Using genomic DNA as the template, TCR beta VDJ and CDR3 profiling was carried out. TCRdb recomputed calls from the reads with MiXCR, one row per CDR3 protein. The sample shows 400,000 to 500,000 distinct CDR3 sequences, roughly 68% of them seen only once. The sample consisted of sorted CD4+, CD8+, or CD8+CD57+ T cells (not recorded which) from PBMCs. The source of these receptors is a human donor in good health, serving as a control.

For this clonotype: Germline and junction disagree at one end, which may indicate a read error. The rearrangement links TRBV5-5 to TRBJ1-6; D ambiguous. Germline lookup yields CDR1 SGHKS and CDR2 YYEKEE (reference sequence). This CDR3 has 14 residues. CDR3 loop: CASSQTYDNSPLHF. DNA for the CDR3: TGCGCCAGCAGCCAAACGTACGATAATTCACCCCTCCACTTT.

The chain employs TRBV24-1 and TRBJ1-2; TRBD1 is a possible D gene (5 bases). The germline V gene encodes CDR1 KGHDR and CDR2 SFDVKD. The CDR3 runs to 12 residues. The V end was cut by 4 bases, the J end by 8 bases, with 10 bases between. CDR3 coding DNA: TGTGCCACCAGTGAATCAGGGAAGGGCTACACCTTC. Protein: CATSESGKGYTF.

Concerning this clonotype: One junction end disagrees with the germline gene, perhaps due to a read error. CDR3 sequence: CASSLSRDSEGLF. The DNA for the CDR3 is TGTGCCAGCAGCTTATCGAGGGACAGTGAAGGTCTCTTT. The V gene is TRBV7-3, the J gene TRBJ1-1, with 7 bases matching TRBD1. Per the germline V gene, CDR1 is SGHTA and CDR2 is FQGTGA. The CDR3 length is 13 residues.

The gene calls are TRBV7-8 and TRBJ2-7; perhaps TRBD2 as D (5 bases). V was trimmed by 9 bases and J by 4 bases, leaving 13 bases between them. The CDR3 covers 12 residues. Germline CDR1 reads SGHVS; CDR2 reads FQNEAQ. The CDR3 loop is CASSAGAYEQYF. The CDR3 region has the DNA TGTGCCAGTAGCGCGGGTGCTTACGAGCAGTACTTC.

The table lists this clonotype with many counts. V is TRBV12-3 or TRBV12-4 and J is TRBJ1-5; D is perhaps TRBD1 (5 bases). V was trimmed by 6 bases and J by 5 bases, leaving 8 bases between them. This CDR3 contains 12 residues. This CDR3 reads CASSRDDQPQHF. CDR3 DNA sequence: TGTGCCAGCAGCAGGGACGATCAGCCCCAGCATTTT.

The chain recombines TRBV20-1 with TRBJ1-4; the D gene is possibly TRBD1 (5 bases). Germline V gives CDR1 DFQATT, CDR2 SNEGSKA (reference sequence). V was clipped by 4 bases and J by 9 bases, with 18 bases between them. This CDR3 comprises 14 residues. CDR3 in DNA: TGCAGTGCTATCGACAGCGCCGATATTAAAAAACTGTTTTTT. It translates to CSAIDSADIKKLFF.

This sequence joins TRBV5-1 and TRBJ2-1; D not certain. Per germline, CDR1 SGHRS and CDR2 YFSETQ. The CDR3 has 12 amino acids. The V gene lost 2 bases and the J gene lost 12 bases, with 12 bases spanning the gap. CDR3 region: CASSFNSARQFF. DNA of the CDR3: TGCGCCAGCAGCTTTAATTCCGCGCGGCAGTTCTTC.

Points on this clonotype: In this CDR3 the conserved last residue, phenylalanine or tryptophan, is missing, so a read error is likely. The chain employs TRBV30 and TRBJ2-2; a possible D gene is TRBD1 (5 bases). Germline V gives CDR1 GTSNPN, CDR2 SVGIG (reference sequence). V was clipped by 2 bases and J by 5 bases, with 12 bases between them. The CDR3 spans 14 residues. CDR3 bases: TGTGCCTGGAGTTTTGGGGCGAGAACCGGGGAGCTGTTTTCT. It yields the protein CAWSFGARTGELFS.

CDR3 bases: TGTGCCGTCTCGGGGAGGGACAGGGTTTCCGGCGAGCAGTACTTC. As protein: CAVSGRDRVSGEQYF. This chain uses TRBV10-3 with TRBJ2-7; 9 positions match TRBD1. The CDR3 totals 15 residues. Germline loops: CDR1 ENHRY, CDR2 SYGVKD. The ends lost 11 bases at V and 6 bases at J; junction bases unmatched: 17.

V and J are TRBV14 and TRBJ1-1, with unresolved D. The CDR3 has 13 residues. Germline V gene lookup returns CDR1 SGHDN and CDR2 FVKESK. V was cut by 4 bases and J by 7 bases, with 13 bases left in between. CDR3: CASSPRAGDEAFF. CDR3 nucleotide sequence: TGTGCCAGCAGCCCGCGGGCGGGCGATGAAGCTTTCTTT.